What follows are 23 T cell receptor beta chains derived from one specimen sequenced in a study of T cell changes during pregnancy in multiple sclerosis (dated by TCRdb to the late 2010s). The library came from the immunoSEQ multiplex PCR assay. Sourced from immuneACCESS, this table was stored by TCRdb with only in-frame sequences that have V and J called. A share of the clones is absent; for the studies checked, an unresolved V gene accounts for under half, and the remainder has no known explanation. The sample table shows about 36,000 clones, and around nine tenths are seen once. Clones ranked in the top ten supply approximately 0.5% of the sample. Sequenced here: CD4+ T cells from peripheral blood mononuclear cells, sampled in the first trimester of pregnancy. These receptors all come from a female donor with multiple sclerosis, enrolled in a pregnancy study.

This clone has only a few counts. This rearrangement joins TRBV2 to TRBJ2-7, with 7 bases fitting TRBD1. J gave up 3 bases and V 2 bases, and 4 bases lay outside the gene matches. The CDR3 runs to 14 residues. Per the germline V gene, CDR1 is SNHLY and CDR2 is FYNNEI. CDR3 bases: TGTGCCAGCAGTGAACTGGCAGGGGGCTACGAGCAGTACTTC. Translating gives CASSELAGGYEQYF.

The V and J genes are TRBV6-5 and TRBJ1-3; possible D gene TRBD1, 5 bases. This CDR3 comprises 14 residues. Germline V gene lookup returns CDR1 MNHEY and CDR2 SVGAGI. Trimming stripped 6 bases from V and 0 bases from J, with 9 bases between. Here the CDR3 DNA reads TGTGCCAGCAGGATCGACAGCTCTGGAAACACCATATATTTT. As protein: CASRIDSSGNTIYF.

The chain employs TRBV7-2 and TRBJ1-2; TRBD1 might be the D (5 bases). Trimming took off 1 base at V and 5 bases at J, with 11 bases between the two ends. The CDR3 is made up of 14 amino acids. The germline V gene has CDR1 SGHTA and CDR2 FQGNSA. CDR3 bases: TGTGCCAGCAGCTTAGGGCAGGGCCCTTATGGCTACACCTTC. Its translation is CASSLGQGPYGYTF. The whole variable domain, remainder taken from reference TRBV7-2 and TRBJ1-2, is GAGVSQSPSNKVTEKGKDVELRCDPISGHTALYWYRQSLGQGLEFLIYFQGNSAPDKSGLPSDRFSAERTGGSVSTLTIQRTQQEDSAVYLCASSLGQGPYGYTFGSGTRLTVV.

CDR3 in amino acids: CAWSPTGFFYEQYF. The DNA for the CDR3 is TGTGCCTGGAGTCCCACGGGGTTTTTCTACGAGCAGTACTTC. V gene TRBV30 combines with J gene TRBJ2-7; weak D call: TRBD2 (5 bases). CDR1 is GTSNPN, CDR2 SVGIG, per germline (reference sequence). The V end was cut by 2 bases, the J end by 3 bases, with 14 bases between. CDR3 length: 14 residues.

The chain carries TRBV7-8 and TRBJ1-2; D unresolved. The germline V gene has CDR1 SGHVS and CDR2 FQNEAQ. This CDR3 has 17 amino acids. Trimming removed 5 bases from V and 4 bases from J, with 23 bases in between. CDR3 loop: CASSPTLRLLPSYGYTF. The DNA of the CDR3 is TGTGCCAGCAGCCCGACGCTTAGACTGCTACCCTCCTATGGCTACACCTTC. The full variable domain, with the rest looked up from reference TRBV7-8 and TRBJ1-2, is GAGVSQSPRYKVAKRGQDVALRCDPISGHVSLFWYQQALGQGPEFLTYFQNEAQLDKSGLPSDRFFAERPEGSVSTLKIQRTQQEDSAVYLCASSPTLRLLPSYGYTFGSGTRLTVV.

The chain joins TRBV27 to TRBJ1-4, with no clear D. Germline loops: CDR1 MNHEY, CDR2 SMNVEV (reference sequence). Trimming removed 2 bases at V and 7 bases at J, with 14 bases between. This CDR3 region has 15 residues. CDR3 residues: CASSLVGVLGEKLFF. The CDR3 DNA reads TGTGCCAGCAGTTTAGTGGGAGTTTTAGGTGAAAAACTGTTTTTT.

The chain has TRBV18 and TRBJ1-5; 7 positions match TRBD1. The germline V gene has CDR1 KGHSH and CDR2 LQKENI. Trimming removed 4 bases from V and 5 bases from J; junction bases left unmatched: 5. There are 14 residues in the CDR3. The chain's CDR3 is CASSQGAGDQPQHF. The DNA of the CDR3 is TGTGCCAGCTCACAGGGGGCAGGGGATCAGCCCCAGCATTTT.

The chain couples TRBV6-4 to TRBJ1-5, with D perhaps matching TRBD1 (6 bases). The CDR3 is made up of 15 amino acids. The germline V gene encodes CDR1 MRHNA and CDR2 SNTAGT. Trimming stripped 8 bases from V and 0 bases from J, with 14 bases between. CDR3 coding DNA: TGTGCCAGCCCATATAGGGGGTATAGCAATCAGCCCCAGCATTTT. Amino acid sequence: CASPYRGYSNQPQHF.

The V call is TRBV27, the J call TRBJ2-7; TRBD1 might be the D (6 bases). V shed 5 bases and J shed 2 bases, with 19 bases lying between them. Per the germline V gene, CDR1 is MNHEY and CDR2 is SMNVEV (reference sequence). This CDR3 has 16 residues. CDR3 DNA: TGTGCCAGCAGTCAGAGGGCCGGGACACTAACCTACGAGCAGTACTTC. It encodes CASSQRAGTLTYEQYF.

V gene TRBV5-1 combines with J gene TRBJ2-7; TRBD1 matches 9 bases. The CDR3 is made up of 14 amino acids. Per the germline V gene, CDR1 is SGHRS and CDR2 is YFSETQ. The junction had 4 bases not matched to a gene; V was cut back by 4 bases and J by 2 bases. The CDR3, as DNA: TGCGCCAGCAGCGTCCGGGACAGGGCCTACGAGCAGTACTTC. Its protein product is CASSVRDRAYEQYF.

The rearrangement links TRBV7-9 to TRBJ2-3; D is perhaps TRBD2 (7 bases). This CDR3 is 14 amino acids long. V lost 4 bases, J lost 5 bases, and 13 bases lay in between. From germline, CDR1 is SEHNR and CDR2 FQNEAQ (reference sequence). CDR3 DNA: TGTGCCAGCAGCTCAACAGGGAGGGGAGATACGCAGTATTTT. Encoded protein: CASSSTGRGDTQYF.

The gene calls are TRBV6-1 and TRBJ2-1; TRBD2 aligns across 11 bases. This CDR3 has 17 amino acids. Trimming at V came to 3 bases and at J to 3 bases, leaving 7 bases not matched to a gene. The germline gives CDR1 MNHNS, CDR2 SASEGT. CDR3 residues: CASSETPGLADYNEQFF. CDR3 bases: TGTGCCAGCAGTGAGACCCCGGGACTAGCGGACTACAATGAGCAGTTCTTC.

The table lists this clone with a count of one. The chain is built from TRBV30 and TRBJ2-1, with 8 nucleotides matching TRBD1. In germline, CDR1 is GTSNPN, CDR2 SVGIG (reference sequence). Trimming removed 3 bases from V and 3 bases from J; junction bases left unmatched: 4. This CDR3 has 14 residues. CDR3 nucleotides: TGTGCCTGGAGCTCCGGGACAGGCTACAATGAGCAGTTCTTC. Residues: CAWSSGTGYNEQFF. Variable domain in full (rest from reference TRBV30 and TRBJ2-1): SQTIHQWPATLVQPVGSPLSLECTVEGTSNPNLYWYRQAAGRGLQLLFYSVGIGQISSEVPQNLSASRPQDRQFILSSKKLLLSDSGFYLCAWSSGTGYNEQFFGPGTRLTVL.

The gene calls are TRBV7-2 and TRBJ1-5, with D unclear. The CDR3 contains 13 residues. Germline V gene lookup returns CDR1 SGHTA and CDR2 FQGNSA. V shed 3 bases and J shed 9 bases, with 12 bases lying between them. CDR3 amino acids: CASSFAGLWPQHF. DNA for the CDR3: TGTGCCAGCAGCTTTGCAGGATTGTGGCCCCAGCATTTT.

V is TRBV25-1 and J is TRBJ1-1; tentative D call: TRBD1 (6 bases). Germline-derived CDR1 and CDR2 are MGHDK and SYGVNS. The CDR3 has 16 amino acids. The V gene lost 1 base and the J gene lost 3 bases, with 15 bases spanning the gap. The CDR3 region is CASSEWGGAGDTEAFF. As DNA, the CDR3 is TGTGCCAGCAGTGAATGGGGGGGGGCGGGAGACACTGAAGCTTTCTTT.

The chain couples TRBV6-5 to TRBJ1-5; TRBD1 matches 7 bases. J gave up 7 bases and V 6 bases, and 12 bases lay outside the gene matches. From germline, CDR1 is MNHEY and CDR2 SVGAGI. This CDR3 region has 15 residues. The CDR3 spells CASSQAGRGDQPQHF. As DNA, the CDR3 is TGTGCCAGCAGCCAGGCGGGCAGGGGGGACCAGCCCCAGCATTTT.

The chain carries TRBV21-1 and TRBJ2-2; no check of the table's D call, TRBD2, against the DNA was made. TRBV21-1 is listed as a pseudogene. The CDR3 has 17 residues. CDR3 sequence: CASSPPISSGHTGELFF. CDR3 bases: TGTGCCAGCAGCCCCCCGATAAGTAGCGGGCACACCGGGGAGCTGTTTTTT.

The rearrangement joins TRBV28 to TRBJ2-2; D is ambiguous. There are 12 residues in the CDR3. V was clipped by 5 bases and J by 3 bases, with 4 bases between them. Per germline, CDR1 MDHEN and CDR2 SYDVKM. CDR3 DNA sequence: TGTGCCAGCAGTCCAGACACCGGGGAGCTGTTTTTT. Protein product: CASSPDTGELFF.

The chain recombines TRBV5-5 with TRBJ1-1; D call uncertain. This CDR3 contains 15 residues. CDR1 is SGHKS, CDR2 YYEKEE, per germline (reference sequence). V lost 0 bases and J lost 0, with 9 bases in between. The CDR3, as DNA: TGTGCCAGCAGCTTGGTAGCCATCATGAACACTGAAGCTTTCTTT. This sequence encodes CASSLVAIMNTEAFF.

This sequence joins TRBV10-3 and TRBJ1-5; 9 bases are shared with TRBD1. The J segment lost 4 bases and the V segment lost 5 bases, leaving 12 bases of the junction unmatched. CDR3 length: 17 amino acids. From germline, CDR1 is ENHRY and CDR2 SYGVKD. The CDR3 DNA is TGTGCCATCAGTTCCTCGGCAGGACAGGGGATGAATCAGCCCCAGCATTTT. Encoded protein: CAISSSAGQGMNQPQHF.

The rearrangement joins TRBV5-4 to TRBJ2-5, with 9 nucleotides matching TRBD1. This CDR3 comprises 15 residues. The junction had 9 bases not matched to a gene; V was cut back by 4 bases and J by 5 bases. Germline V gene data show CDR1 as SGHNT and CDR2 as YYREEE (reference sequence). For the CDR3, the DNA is TGTGCCAGCAGCGCCAAACGCGGACAGGGGGAGACCCAGTACTTC. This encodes CASSAKRGQGETQYF.

The CDR3: CASSPAGRSGSETQYF. As DNA, the CDR3 is TGTGCCAGCAGCCCCGCCGGACGTTCGGGGAGCGAGACCCAGTACTTC. The chain is built from TRBV7-3 and TRBJ2-5; D is possibly TRBD2 (5 bases). V lost 5 bases and J 5 bases, leaving 21 bases between the germline ends. CDR1 is SGHTA and CDR2 is FQGTGA in the germline V gene. The CDR3 sequence is 16 residues long.

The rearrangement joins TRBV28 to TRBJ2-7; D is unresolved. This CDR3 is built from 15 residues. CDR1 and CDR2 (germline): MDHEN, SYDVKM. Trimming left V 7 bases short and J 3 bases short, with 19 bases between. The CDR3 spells CASTPQVGMYYEQYF. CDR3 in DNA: TGTGCCAGCACTCCGCAGGTAGGAATGTACTACGAGCAGTACTTC.